These 26 T cell receptor beta chains were sequenced from one sample in a study of blood T cell repertoires in COVID-19. The method was immunoSEQ multiplex PCR; TCRdb's version includes in-frame clones alone and lacks a portion of them. The sample has 150,000 to 200,000 clones; almost 80% are singletons. The sample comprised peripheral blood. The receptors originated from a man aged 55-75 years with active or convalescent COVID-19.

This chain links TRBV7-2 with TRBJ2-5, with D perhaps TRBD2 (5 bases). This CDR3 spans 12 amino acids. The germline V gene has CDR1 SGHTA and CDR2 FQGNSA. Trimming cost V 5 bases and J 5 bases, with 9 bases left between them. The CDR3 bases are TGTGCCAGCAGCCCCGGGATGGAGACCCAGTACTTC. Translated: CASSPGMETQYF.

J is TRBJ2-1 and V is TRBV5-1; the match to TRBD2 covers 11 bases. Losses at the gene ends were 2 bases for V and 7 bases for J; bases not matched to a gene: 14. This CDR3 is built from 18 residues. Germline-derived CDR1 and CDR2 are SGHRS and YFSETQ. This CDR3 reads CASSFASGTSGVGNEQFF. The DNA of the CDR3 is TGCGCCAGCAGCTTTGCCTCCGGGACTAGCGGAGTGGGTAATGAGCAGTTCTTC.

This chain joins TRBV7-9 and TRBJ2-7; 7 bases fit TRBD2. This CDR3 region has 14 residues. Trimming took 4 bases from V and 4 from J; bases not matched to a gene: 7. Germline V gene sequence: CDR1 SEHNR, CDR2 FQNEAQ (reference sequence). The CDR3 reads CASSSKTSPYEQYF. The CDR3 nucleotides are TGTGCCAGCAGCTCTAAGACTAGCCCTTACGAGCAGTACTTC.

This clone was found a few times. V is TRBV29-1 and J is TRBJ1-2, with 7 nucleotides matching TRBD1. J was trimmed by 3 bases and V by 5 bases; bases with no gene match: 9. The CDR3 is 14 residues long. Per the germline V gene, CDR1 is SQVTM and CDR2 is ANQGSEA. The CDR3 protein is CSVMTGTEDYGYTF. In DNA, the CDR3 is TGCAGCGTTATGACCGGGACAGAGGACTATGGCTACACCTTC.

CDR3 sequence reads: CASSPRGKTQYF. CDR3 bases: TGTGCCAGCAGCCCCCGGGGAAAGACCCAGTACTTC. V and J are TRBV7-6 and TRBJ2-5, with a weak D call TRBD2 (5 bases). The CDR3 totals 12 residues. V was cut by 5 bases and J by 6 bases, with 10 bases left in between. Germline CDR1 reads SGHVS; CDR2 reads FNYEAQ.

The chain joins TRBV12-5 to TRBJ2-1; D uncertain. Germline V gene lookup returns CDR1 LGHNT and CDR2 FRNRAP. The CDR3 extends over 13 amino acids. The germline V and J ends were trimmed by 0 bases and 6 bases, with 6 bases remaining between them. This CDR3 reads CASGLVSLNEQFF. DNA for the CDR3: TGTGCTAGTGGTTTGGTATCCCTCAATGAGCAGTTCTTC.

The rearrangement joins TRBV18 to TRBJ1-1; 9 bases are a match to TRBD1. J lost 10 bases, V lost 6 bases, and 12 bases had no gene match. The CDR3 is 14 amino acids. CDR1 and CDR2 from the germline V gene are KGHSH and LQKENI. CDR3 bases: TGTGCCAGCTCCTCTAGACAGGGGGACCGACCAGCTTTCTTT. It yields the protein CASSSRQGDRPAFF.

The chain employs TRBV13 and TRBJ1-6; D is perhaps TRBD1 (6 bases). This CDR3 region has 15 residues. V gave up 0 bases and J gave up 10 bases, with 13 bases separating them. Germline assignment: CDR1 PRHDT and CDR2 FYEKMQ (reference sequence). In DNA form, the CDR3 reads TGTGCCAGCAGCTTAGGTCACAGGGTAGGATCACCCCTCCACTTT. Translated: CASSLGHRVGSPLHF.

This chain links TRBV24-1 with TRBJ2-1; 7 nucleotides line up with TRBD2. This CDR3 contains 21 residues. The V gene end was trimmed by 7 bases and the J gene end by 0 bases; junction bases not matched to a gene: 23. CDR1 KGHDR and CDR2 SFDVKD come from the germline V gene. DNA of the CDR3: TGTGCCACCAGGACGCGGGAGAACCCCAACACCGACCCCAGCTCCTACAATGAGCAGTTCTTC. It codes for CATRTRENPNTDPSSYNEQFF.

This clone was seen only once. This chain links TRBV28 with TRBJ2-1; 12 bases agree with TRBD2. J lost 2 bases, V lost 4 bases, and 9 bases had no gene match. The CDR3 sequence is 18 residues long. Germline V CDR1 and CDR2: MDHEN, SYDVKM. The CDR3 nucleotides are TGTGCCAGCAGTTCAGGGGGGACTAGCGGGTTAGCCTACAATGAGCAGTTCTTC. Translating it yields CASSSGGTSGLAYNEQFF.

The CDR3 spells CATSFPGTGVYEQYF. The CDR3 DNA sequence: TGTGCCACCAGCTTCCCCGGGACAGGGGTCTACGAGCAGTACTTC. The chain recombines TRBV15 with TRBJ2-7, with TRBD1 matching 10 bases. This CDR3 has 15 amino acids. The germline V gene encodes CDR1 LNHNV and CDR2 YYDKDF (reference sequence). Germline trimming cut 5 bases from V and 3 bases from J; bases unmatched to any gene: 7.

The chain carries TRBV6-5 and TRBJ2-5; TRBD1 matches 9 bases. Losses at the gene ends were 2 bases for V and 2 bases for J; bases not matched to a gene: 3. This CDR3 region has 15 residues. Germline CDR1 and CDR2: MNHEY and SVGAGI. The CDR3 coding sequence is TGTGCCAGCAGTTACCGAGGACAGGGGCAAGAGACCCAGTACTTC. As protein: CASSYRGQGQETQYF.

This chain uses TRBV11-3 with TRBJ1-6; D unclear. Per germline, CDR1 SGHNT and CDR2 YENEEA. V was trimmed by 2 bases and J by 6 bases, leaving 5 bases between them. The CDR3 has 13 residues. CDR3 residues: CASSLFSNSPLHF. DNA for the CDR3: TGTGCCAGCAGCTTATTCAGTAATTCACCCCTCCACTTT. The entire variable domain, with the rest obtained from reference TRBV11-3 and TRBJ1-6, is as follows: EAGVVQSPRYKIIEKKQPVAFWCNPISGHNTLYWYLQNLGQGPELLIRYENEEAVDDSQLPKDRFSAERLKGVDSTLKIQPAELGDSAVYLCASSLFSNSPLHFGNGTRLTVT.

V and J are TRBV7-2 and TRBJ2-3; maybe TRBD2 (5 bases). V was cut by 0 bases and J by 5 bases, with 9 bases left in between. The germline CDR1 and CDR2 sequences are SGHTA and FQGNSA. CDR3 length: 14 amino acids. CDR3: CASSLALAGDTQYF. Written as DNA, the CDR3 is TGTGCCAGCAGCTTAGCGCTAGCTGGAGATACGCAGTATTTT.

V and J are TRBV15 and TRBJ2-7, with no clear D. There are 13 residues in the CDR3. Trimming pared 0 bases from V and 2 bases from J, leaving 5 bases between. Germline V gene data show CDR1 as LNHNV and CDR2 as YYDKDF (reference sequence). CDR3 protein: CATSRDPTYEQYF. CDR3 bases: TGTGCCACCAGCAGAGATCCCACCTACGAGCAGTACTTC.

The J gene is TRBJ2-7, the V gene TRBV15, with 12 nucleotides matching TRBD2. The CDR3 is 17 residues long. Germline V CDR1 and CDR2: LNHNV, YYDKDF (reference sequence). V trimming: 3 bases; J trimming: 5 bases; junction bases outside the gene matches: 11. The CDR3 DNA reads as TGTGCCACCAGCAGGGGCCCGGGACTAGCGGGTGCCCACGAGCAGTACTTC. Amino acids: CATSRGPGLAGAHEQYF.

The chain joins TRBV7-3 to TRBJ2-1, with TRBD1 identical over 7 bases. V lost 3 bases, J lost 8 bases, and 4 bases stayed unmatched. The CDR3 consists of 13 residues. Germline V gene sequence: CDR1 SGHTA, CDR2 FQGTGA. CDR3 in DNA: TGTGCCAGCAGCTTCAGGGGGTCCTATGAGCAGTTCTTC. Translated: CASSFRGSYEQFF.

V is TRBV19 and J is TRBJ2-5; 14 bases align to TRBD2. The CDR3 contains 16 residues. J was trimmed by 4 bases and V by 1 base; bases with no gene match: 2. Per germline, CDR1 LNHDA and CDR2 SQIVND (reference sequence). CDR3 sequence: CASSIGLAGGGETQYF. CDR3 bases: TGTGCCAGTAGTATAGGACTAGCGGGAGGGGGAGAGACCCAGTACTTC.

The chain uses TRBV5-1 and TRBJ2-7, with D maybe TRBD2 (6 bases). Germline V lookup: CDR1 SGHRS, CDR2 YFSETQ. The V end was cut by 3 bases, the J end by 2 bases, with 12 bases between. CDR3 length equals 14 residues. The CDR3 DNA reads as TGCGCCAGCAGCTCCCGACTAGAAACCTACGAGCAGTACTTC. It specifies CASSSRLETYEQYF. Full variable domain (remainder filled in from reference TRBV5-1 and TRBJ2-7): KAGVTQTPRYLIKTRGQQVTLSCSPISGHRSVSWYQQTPGQGLQFLFEYFSETQRNKGNFPGRFSGRQFSNSRSEMNVSTLELGDSALYLCASSSRLETYEQYFGPGTRLTVT.

The chain joins TRBV27 to TRBJ2-2; D not resolved. The germline V and J ends were trimmed by 6 bases and 1 base, with 9 bases remaining between them. The CDR3 spans 14 residues. Germline V CDR1 and CDR2: MNHEY, SMNVEV (reference sequence). CDR3 protein: CASRQTGNTGELFF. CDR3 coding DNA: TGTGCCAGCAGGCAGACTGGGAACACCGGGGAGCTGTTTTTT.

In its sample, this clone was seen a few times. The chain is built from TRBV3-1 (or the pseudogene TRBV3-2) and TRBJ2-7; D is uncertain. The V and J ends lost 0 bases and 5 bases respectively, with 5 bases between them. CDR3 size: 12 residues. In germline, CDR1 is LGHDT, CDR2 YNNKEL (reference sequence). In DNA, the CDR3 is TGTGCCAGCAGCCAAGAGGGCCACGAGCAGTACTTC. Its protein product is CASSQEGHEQYF.

The CDR3 DNA is TGTGCCAGCAGCGGACAGGACTCATCGGGCGGGGAGCTGTTTTTT. Translating gives CASSGQDSSGGELFF. The chain is built from TRBV7-3 and TRBJ2-2, with 7 bases identical to TRBD1. From germline, CDR1 is SGHTA and CDR2 FQGTGA. CDR3 length: 15 residues. V lost 5 bases and J lost 7; bases outside the gene matches: 10.

The chain links TRBV28 to TRBJ1-3; possibly TRBD1 for D (5 bases). CDR1 MDHEN and CDR2 SYDVKM come from the germline V gene. V dropped 8 bases and J dropped 0 bases, with 17 bases sitting between them. This CDR3 region has 16 residues. The CDR3 reads CASWAGRAISGNTIYF. As DNA, the CDR3 is TGTGCCAGCTGGGCAGGGAGGGCCATCTCTGGAAACACCATATATTTT.

The V and J genes are TRBV7-3 and TRBJ2-3; D possibly corresponds to TRBD2 (5 bases). The CDR3 loop spans 14 amino acids. Per germline, CDR1 SGHTA and CDR2 FQGTGA. Trimming shortened V by 2 bases and J by 3 bases, and 9 bases separated the two germline ends. The CDR3 nucleotides read TGTGCCAGCAGCTTAGAGGGTTTTACAGATACGCAGTATTTT. This sequence encodes CASSLEGFTDTQYF.

V usage is TRBV6-1 and J usage is TRBJ2-3; 9 nucleotides match TRBD2. CDR1 is MNHNS and CDR2 is SASEGT in the germline V gene. The CDR3 is made up of 17 amino acids. Trimming cost V 3 bases and J 2 bases; bases outside gene matches: 9. The CDR3 nucleotides read TGTGCCAGCAGTGACCCTCTCGGCGGGAGGGCCACAGATACGCAGTATTTT. Protein product: CASSDPLGGRATDTQYF.

V and J are TRBV12-3 or TRBV12-4 and TRBJ1-2; D gene unclear. V lost 2 bases and J 5 bases, leaving 9 bases between the germline ends. The CDR3 totals 13 residues. The CDR3 DNA is TGTGCCAGCAGTTTATCATCGGTTTATGGCTACACCTTC. Protein product: CASSLSSVYGYTF.